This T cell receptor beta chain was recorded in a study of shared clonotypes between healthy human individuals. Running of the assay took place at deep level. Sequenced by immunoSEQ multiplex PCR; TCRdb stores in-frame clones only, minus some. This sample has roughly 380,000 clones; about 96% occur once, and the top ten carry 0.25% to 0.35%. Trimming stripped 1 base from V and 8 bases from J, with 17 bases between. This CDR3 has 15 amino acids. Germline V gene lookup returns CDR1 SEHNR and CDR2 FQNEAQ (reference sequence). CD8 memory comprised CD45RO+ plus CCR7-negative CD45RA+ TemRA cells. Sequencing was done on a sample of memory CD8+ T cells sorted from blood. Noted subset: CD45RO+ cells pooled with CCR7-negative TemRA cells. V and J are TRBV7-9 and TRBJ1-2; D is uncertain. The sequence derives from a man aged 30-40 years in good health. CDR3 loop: CASSLESVSARGYTF. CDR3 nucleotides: TGTGCCAGCAGCTTAGAGTCGGTCAGCGCGAGGGGCTACACCTTC.